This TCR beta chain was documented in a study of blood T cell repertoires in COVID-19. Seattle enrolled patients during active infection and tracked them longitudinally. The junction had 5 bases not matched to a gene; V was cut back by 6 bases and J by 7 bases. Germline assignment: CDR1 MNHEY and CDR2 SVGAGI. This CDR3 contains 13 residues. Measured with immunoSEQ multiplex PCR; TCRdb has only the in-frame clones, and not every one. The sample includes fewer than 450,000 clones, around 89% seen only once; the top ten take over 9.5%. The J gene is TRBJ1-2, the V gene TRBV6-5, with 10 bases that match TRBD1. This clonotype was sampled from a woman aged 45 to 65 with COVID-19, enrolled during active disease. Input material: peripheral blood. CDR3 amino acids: CASRRQGASGYTF. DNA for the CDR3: TGTGCCAGCAGACGACAGGGGGCAAGTGGCTACACCTTC.